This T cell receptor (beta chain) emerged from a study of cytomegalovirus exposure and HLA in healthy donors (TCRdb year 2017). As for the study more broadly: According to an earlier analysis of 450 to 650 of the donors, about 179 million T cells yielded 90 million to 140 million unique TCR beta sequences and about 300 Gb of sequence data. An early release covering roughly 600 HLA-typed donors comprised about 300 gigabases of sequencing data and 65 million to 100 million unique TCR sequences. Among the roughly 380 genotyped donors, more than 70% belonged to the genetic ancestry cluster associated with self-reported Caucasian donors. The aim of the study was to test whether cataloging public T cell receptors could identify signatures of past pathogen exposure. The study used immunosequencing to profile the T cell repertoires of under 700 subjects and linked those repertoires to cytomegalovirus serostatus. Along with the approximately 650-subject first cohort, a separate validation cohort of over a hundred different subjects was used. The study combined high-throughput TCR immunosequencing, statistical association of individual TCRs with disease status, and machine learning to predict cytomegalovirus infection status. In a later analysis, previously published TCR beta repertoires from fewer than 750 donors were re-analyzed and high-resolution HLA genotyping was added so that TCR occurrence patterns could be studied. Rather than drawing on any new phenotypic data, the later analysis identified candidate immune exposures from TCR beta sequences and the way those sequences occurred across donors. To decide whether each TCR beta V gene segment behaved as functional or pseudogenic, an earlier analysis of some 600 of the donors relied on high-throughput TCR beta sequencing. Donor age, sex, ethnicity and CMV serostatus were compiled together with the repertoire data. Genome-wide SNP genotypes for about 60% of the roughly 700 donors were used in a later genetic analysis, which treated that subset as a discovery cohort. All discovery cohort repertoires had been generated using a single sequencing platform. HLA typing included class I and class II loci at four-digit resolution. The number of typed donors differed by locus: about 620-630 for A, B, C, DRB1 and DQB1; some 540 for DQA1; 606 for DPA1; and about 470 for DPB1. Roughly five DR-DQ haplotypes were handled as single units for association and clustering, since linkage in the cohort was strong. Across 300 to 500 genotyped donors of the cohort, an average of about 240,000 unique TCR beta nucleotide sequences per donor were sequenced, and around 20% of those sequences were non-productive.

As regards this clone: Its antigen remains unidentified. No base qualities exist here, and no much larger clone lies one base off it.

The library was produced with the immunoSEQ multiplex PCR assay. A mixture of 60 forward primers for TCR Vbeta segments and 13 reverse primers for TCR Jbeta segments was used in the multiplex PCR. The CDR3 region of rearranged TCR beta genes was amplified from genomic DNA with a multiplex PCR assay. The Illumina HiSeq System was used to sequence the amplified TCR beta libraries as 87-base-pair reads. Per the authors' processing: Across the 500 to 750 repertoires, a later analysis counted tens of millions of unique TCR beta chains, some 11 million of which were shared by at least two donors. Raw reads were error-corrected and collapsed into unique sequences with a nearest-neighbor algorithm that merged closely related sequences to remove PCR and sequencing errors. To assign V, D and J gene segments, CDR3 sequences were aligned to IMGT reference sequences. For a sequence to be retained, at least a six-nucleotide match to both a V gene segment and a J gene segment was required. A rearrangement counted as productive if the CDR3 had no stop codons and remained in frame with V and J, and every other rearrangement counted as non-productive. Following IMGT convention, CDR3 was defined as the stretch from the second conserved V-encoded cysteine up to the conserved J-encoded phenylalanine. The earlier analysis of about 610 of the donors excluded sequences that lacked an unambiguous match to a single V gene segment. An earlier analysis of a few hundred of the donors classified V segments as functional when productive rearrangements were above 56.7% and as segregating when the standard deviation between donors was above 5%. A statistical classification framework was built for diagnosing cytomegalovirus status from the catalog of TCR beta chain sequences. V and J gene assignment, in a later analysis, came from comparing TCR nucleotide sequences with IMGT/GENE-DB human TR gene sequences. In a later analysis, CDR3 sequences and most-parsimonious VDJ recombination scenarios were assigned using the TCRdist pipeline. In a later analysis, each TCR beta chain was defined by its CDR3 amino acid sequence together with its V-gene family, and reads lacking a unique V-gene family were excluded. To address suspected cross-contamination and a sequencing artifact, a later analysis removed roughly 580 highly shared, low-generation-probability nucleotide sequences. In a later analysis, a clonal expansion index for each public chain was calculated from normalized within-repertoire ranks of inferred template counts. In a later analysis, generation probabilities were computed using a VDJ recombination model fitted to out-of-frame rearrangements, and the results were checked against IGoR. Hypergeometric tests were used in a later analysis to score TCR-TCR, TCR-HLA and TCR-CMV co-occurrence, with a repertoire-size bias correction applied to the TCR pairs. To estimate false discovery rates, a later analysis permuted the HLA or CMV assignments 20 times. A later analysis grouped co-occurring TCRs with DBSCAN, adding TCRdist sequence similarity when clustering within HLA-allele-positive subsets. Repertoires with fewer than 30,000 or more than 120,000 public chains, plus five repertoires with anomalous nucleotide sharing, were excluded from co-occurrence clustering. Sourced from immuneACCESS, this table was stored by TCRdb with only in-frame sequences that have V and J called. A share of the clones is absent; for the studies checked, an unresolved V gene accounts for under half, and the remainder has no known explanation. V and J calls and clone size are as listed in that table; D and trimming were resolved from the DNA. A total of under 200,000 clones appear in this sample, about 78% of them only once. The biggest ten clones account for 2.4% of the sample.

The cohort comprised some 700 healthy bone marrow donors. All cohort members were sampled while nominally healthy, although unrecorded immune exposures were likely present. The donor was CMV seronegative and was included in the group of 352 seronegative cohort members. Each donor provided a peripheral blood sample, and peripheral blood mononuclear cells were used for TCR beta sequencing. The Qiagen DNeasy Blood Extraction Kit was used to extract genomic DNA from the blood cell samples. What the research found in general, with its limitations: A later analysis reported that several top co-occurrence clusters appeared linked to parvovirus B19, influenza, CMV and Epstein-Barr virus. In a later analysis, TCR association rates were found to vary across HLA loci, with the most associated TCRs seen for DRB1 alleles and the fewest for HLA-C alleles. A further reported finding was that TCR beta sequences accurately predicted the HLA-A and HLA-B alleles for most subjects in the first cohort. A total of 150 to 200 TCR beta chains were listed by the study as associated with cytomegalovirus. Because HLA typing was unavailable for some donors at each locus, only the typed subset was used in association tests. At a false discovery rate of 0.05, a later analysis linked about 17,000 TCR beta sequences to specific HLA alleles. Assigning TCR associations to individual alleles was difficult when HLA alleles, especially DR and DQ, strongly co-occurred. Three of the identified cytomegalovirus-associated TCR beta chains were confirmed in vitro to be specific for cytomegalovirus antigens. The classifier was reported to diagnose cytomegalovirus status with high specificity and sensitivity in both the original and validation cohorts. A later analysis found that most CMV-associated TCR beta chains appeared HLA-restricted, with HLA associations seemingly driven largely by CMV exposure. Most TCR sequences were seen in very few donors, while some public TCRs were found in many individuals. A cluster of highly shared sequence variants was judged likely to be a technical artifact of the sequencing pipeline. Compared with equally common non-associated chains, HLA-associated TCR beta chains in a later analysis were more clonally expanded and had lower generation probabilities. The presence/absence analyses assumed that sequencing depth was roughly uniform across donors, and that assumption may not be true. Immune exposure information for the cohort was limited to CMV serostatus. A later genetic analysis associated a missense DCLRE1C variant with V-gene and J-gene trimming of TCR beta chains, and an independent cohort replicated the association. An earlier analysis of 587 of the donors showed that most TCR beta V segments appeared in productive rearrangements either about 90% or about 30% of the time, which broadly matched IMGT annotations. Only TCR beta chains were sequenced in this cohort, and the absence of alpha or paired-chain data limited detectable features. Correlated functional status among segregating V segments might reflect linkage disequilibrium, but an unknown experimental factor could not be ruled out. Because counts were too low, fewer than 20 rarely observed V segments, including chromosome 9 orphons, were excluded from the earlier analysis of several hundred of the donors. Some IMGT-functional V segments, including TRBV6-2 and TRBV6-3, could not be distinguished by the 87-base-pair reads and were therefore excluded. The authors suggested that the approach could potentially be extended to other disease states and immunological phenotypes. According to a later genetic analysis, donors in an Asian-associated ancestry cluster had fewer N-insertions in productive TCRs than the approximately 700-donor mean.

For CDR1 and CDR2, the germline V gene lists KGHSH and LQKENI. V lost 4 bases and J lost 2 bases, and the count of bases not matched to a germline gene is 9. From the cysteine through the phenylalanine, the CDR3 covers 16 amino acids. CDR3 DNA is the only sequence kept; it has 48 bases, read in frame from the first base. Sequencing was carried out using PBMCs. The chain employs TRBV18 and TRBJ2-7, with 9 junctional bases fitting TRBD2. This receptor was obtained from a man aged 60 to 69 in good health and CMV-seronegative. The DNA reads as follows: TGTGCCAGCTCACAAAGACCGACTAGCGGAACCTACGAGCAGTACTTC. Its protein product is CASSQRPTSGTYEQYF.